The 32 T cell receptor beta chains presented below share a single source sample, sequenced in a study of beta chain features in type 1 diabetes listed by TCRdb under 2018. Study-level results and caveats: In all four CD4+ subsets, TCRB CDR3 length was moderately but significantly shorter in type 1 diabetes patients.

Library preparation used the immunoSEQ multiplex PCR assay. The High Capacity cDNA Reverse Transcription Kit was used to reverse transcribe all of the isolated RNA, meaning that expressed TCRB transcripts were what got sequenced. The clones in this table, taken by TCRdb from immuneACCESS, are in-frame only. Not every clone is retained; where verified, under half of the shortfall comes from an unresolved V gene, and the cause of the rest is unknown. Counted in this sample were over 300,000 clones; around 9% of them appeared once. Around 1% of the sample is taken by the ten largest. These TCRs are of unknown antigen specificity. Sequenced: central memory CD4+ T cells from blood. The receptors originated from a man younger than 45 with type 1 diabetes.

The table lists this clone with a few counts. The chain uses TRBV7-2 and TRBJ1-2, with D possibly being TRBD1 (5 bases). Germline CDR1 and CDR2: SGHTA and FQGNSA. CDR3 length: 14 residues. V lost 1 base to trimming and J lost 8 bases, with 14 bases between them. This CDR3 reads CASSLVSRGSGYTF. The CDR3 DNA is TGTGCCAGCAGCTTAGTATCCCGGGGGTCGGGCTACACCTTC. The full variable domain, rest sourced from reference TRBV7-2 and TRBJ1-2, is GAGVSQSPSNKVTEKGKDVELRCDPISGHTALYWYRQSLGQGLEFLIYFQGNSAPDKSGLPSDRFSAERTGGSVSTLTIQRTQQEDSAVYLCASSLVSRGSGYTFGSGTRLTVV.

This clone has ten or more counts. This CDR3 is CASLPRQGQGNEQFF. The CDR3 DNA reads as TGTGCCAGCTTGCCCCGACAGGGTCAGGGGAATGAGCAGTTCTTC. The chain joins TRBV18 to TRBJ2-1; 7 bases agree with TRBD1. Germline V gives CDR1 KGHSH, CDR2 LQKENI. The V and J ends lost 7 bases and 7 bases, in that order; junction bases with no gene match: 13. CDR3 length: 15 residues.

V and J are TRBV5-1 and TRBJ2-7; possibly TRBD2 for D (5 bases). CDR1 and CDR2 from the germline V gene are SGHRS and YFSETQ. Deletions cut 0 bases from V and 5 bases from J, with 15 bases between. The CDR3 has 15 residues. Here the CDR3 DNA reads TGCGCCAGCAGCTTGGGTCAGGTTGTCGGGGACGAGCAGTACTTC. Translated: CASSLGQVVGDEQYF.

The genes are TRBV7-2 and TRBJ2-3, with a possible D match to TRBD2 (5 bases). Trimming shortened V by 1 base and J by 0 bases, and 11 bases separated the two germline ends. CDR1 is SGHTA, CDR2 FQGNSA, per germline. The CDR3 is 16 amino acids. CDR3 region: CASSLGPGTSTDTQYF. In nucleotides, the CDR3 is TGTGCCAGCAGCTTAGGGCCGGGAACTAGCACAGATACGCAGTATTTT.

This chain uses TRBV6-6 with TRBJ2-7, with 9 nucleotides matching TRBD1. There are 16 residues in the CDR3. Germline assignment: CDR1 MNHNY and CDR2 SVGAGI (reference sequence). Losses at the gene ends were 6 bases for V and 7 bases for J; bases not matched to a gene: 16. The CDR3: CASSYTGQGLTGEQYF. CDR3 bases: TGTGCCAGCAGCTATACCGGACAGGGGCTAACTGGGGAGCAGTACTTC.

This clone has only a few counts. The gene calls are TRBV27 and TRBJ2-3, with TRBD2 matching over 8 bases. This CDR3 has 16 residues. Germline assignment: CDR1 MNHEY and CDR2 SMNVEV (reference sequence). V trimming: 2 bases; J trimming: 4 bases; junction bases outside the gene matches: 8. The CDR3 sequence is CASSLQPGGGADTQYF. The CDR3 bases are TGTGCCAGCAGTTTACAACCGGGGGGGGGAGCAGATACGCAGTATTTT.

This clone turned up a few times. This rearrangement joins TRBV6-5 to TRBJ2-7; D is unclear. Trimming stripped 6 bases from V and 4 bases from J, with 16 bases between. CDR1 is MNHEY, CDR2 SVGAGI, per germline. The CDR3 totals 14 residues. Here the CDR3 reads CASSRSRDGYEQYF. The DNA for the CDR3 is TGTGCCAGCAGCCGATCTAGGGATGGTTACGAGCAGTACTTC.

This clone was picked up a small number of times. V is TRBV6-6 and J is TRBJ1-2, with 9 bases identical to TRBD1. The CDR3 loop spans 12 amino acids. From germline, CDR1 is MNHNY and CDR2 SVGAGI (reference sequence). V lost 6 bases and J lost 13; bases outside the gene matches: 9. The DNA of the CDR3 is TGTGCCAGCAGGCCTAGCGACAGGGGGTCCACCTTC. It yields the protein CASRPSDRGSTF.

This clone has just a few counts. This chain links TRBV5-8 with TRBJ2-1, with unresolved D. The CDR3 has 16 residues. V was trimmed by 3 bases and J by 0 bases, leaving 13 bases between them. Germline V gene data show CDR1 as SGHTS and CDR2 as YDEGEE. The CDR3: CASSYAHRSSYNEQFF. The DNA for the CDR3 is TGTGCCAGCAGCTACGCCCACCGAAGCTCCTACAATGAGCAGTTCTTC. The entire variable domain, with the rest obtained from reference TRBV5-8 and TRBJ2-1, is as follows: EAGVTQSPTHLIKTRGQQATLRCSPISGHTSVYWYQQALGLGLQFLLWYDEGEERNRGNFPPRFSGRQFPNYSSELNVNALELEDSALYLCASSYAHRSSYNEQFFGPGTRLTVL.

This clone was detected a few times. The V gene is TRBV28, the J gene TRBJ1-2, with D possibly TRBD1 on 6 matching bases. This CDR3 spans 12 amino acids. Germline V gene sequence: CDR1 MDHEN, CDR2 SYDVKM. Trimming removed 4 bases at V and 4 bases at J, with 7 bases between. The CDR3 DNA follows: TGTGCCAGCAGTTCACAGGGCTATGGCTACACCTTC. It specifies CASSSQGYGYTF.

This clone was seen at least ten times. The V and J genes are TRBV9 and TRBJ2-2, with TRBD1 as a possible D gene (6 bases). Trimming stripped 3 bases from V and 5 bases from J, with 20 bases between. There are 17 residues in the CDR3. Germline-derived CDR1 and CDR2 are SGDLS and YYNGEE. The CDR3 here is CASSDIQGFGITGELFF. The CDR3, as DNA: TGTGCCAGCAGCGACATACAGGGATTCGGTATAACCGGGGAGCTGTTTTTT.

The J gene is TRBJ1-6, the V gene TRBV27; 7 bases line up with TRBD1. CDR3 length: 14 amino acids. V lost 3 bases, J lost 7 bases, and 3 bases stayed unmatched. The V gene's germline CDR1 is MNHEY and CDR2 SMNVEV (reference sequence). The CDR3, as DNA: TGTGCCAGCAGTTTTATGGGACAGAATTCACCCCTCCACTTT. This sequence encodes CASSFMGQNSPLHF.

This clone was observed at least ten times. Other DNA sequences in the sample encode the same CDR3. The chain joins TRBV7-2 to TRBJ2-4; no definite D call. V was shortened by 0 bases and J by 0 bases, with 6 bases between the two germline ends. Germline values: CDR1 SGHTA, CDR2 FQGNSA. The CDR3 contains 15 residues. The CDR3 loop is CASSLALGAKNIQYF. In DNA, the CDR3 is TGTGCCAGCAGCTTAGCGCTCGGAGCCAAAAACATTCAGTACTTC.

The chain has TRBV19 and TRBJ1-1; D call uncertain. Trimming cost V 3 bases and J 10 bases, with 18 bases left between them. The V gene's germline CDR1 is LNHDA and CDR2 SQIVND (reference sequence). The CDR3 length is 14 residues. This CDR3 is CASSIPGHSVAAFF. In DNA, the CDR3 is TGTGCCAGTAGTATCCCGGGCCACAGCGTCGCAGCTTTCTTT.

The chain joins TRBV25-1 to TRBJ1-3; tentative D call: TRBD1 (5 bases). With 3 bases removed from V and 0 bases from J, the gap between germline ends came to 15 bases. Germline-derived CDR1 and CDR2 are MGHDK and SYGVNS. The CDR3 is 17 amino acids. The DNA of the CDR3 is TGTGCCAGCAGTGATGGCCGGACACATCTCTCTGGAAACACCATATATTTT. Its protein is CASSDGRTHLSGNTIYF.

The V gene is TRBV9, the J gene TRBJ1-6, with TRBD1 matching 7 bases. Germline CDR1 SGDLS, CDR2 YYNGEE. Losses at the gene ends were 3 bases for V and 9 bases for J; bases not matched to a gene: 9. There are 15 residues in the CDR3. The CDR3 nucleotides read TGTGCCAGCAGCGCGGCAGGGGGTTTCGGTTCACCCCTCCACTTT. Its protein is CASSAAGGFGSPLHF.

V is TRBV9 and J is TRBJ2-5, with D uncertain. Trimming left V 0 bases short and J 4 bases short, with 16 bases between. This CDR3 comprises 16 residues. The V gene's germline CDR1 is SGDLS and CDR2 YYNGEE. The CDR3, as DNA: TGTGCCAGCAGCGTAGCCCCCGGCCCCGTAGGAGAGACCCAGTACTTC. This encodes CASSVAPGPVGETQYF.

This clone has a count of ten or more. This chain links TRBV11-2 with TRBJ2-7; 7 positions agree with TRBD1. CDR1 is SGHAT and CDR2 is FQNNGV in the germline V gene. The CDR3 is 14 residues long. Trimming cost V 0 bases and J 4 bases; bases outside gene matches: 3. The DNA for the CDR3 is TGTGCCAGCAGCTTAGAAGGGGGCGGATACGAGCAGTACTTC. Translated, it gives CASSLEGGGYEQYF.

This clone was counted at least ten times. This rearrangement joins TRBV28 to TRBJ2-6; no reliable D call. Trimming took off 4 bases at V and 1 base at J, with 8 bases between the two ends. The CDR3 extends over 15 amino acids. Germline V CDR1 and CDR2: MDHEN, SYDVKM. This CDR3 is CASSSLPSGANVLTF. CDR3 bases: TGTGCCAGCAGTTCCCTCCCATCTGGGGCCAACGTCCTGACTTTC.

This clone appeared a few times. The chain is built from TRBV11-2 and TRBJ1-6, with a tentative D call TRBD1 (5 bases). Per the germline V gene, CDR1 is SGHAT and CDR2 is FQNNGV. Trimming cost V 5 bases and J 9 bases, with 14 bases left between them. The CDR3 spans 14 residues. The CDR3, as DNA: TGTGCCAGCAGCCGTGCGGAGGGGAGTTCACCCCTCCACTTT. This sequence encodes CASSRAEGSSPLHF.

This clone appeared many times. This chain uses TRBV4-3 with TRBJ1-2; 10 nucleotides match TRBD1. The CDR3 is made up of 16 amino acids. V lost 4 bases to trimming and J lost 2 bases; unmatched junction nucleotides: 7. Germline CDR1 LGHNA, CDR2 YSLEER. CDR3 in amino acids: CASSPSGGQGNYGYTF. As DNA, the CDR3 is TGCGCCAGCAGCCCAAGTGGGGGACAGGGGAACTATGGCTACACCTTC.

In this sample, this clone turned up many times. V usage is TRBV7-2 and J usage is TRBJ2-1; TRBD2 matches 7 bases. J lost 2 bases, V lost 2 bases, and 6 bases had no gene match. The CDR3 loop spans 16 amino acids. The germline V gene encodes CDR1 SGHTA and CDR2 FQGNSA. CDR3 residues: CASSLYGGMAYNEQFF. CDR3 coding DNA: TGTGCCAGCAGCTTATACGGGGGGATGGCCTACAATGAGCAGTTCTTC.

This clone was seen at least ten times. This sequence joins TRBV10-3 and TRBJ1-2; a weak D match, TRBD1 (6 bases). The germline V gene encodes CDR1 ENHRY and CDR2 SYGVKD. The CDR3 loop spans 14 amino acids. The V end was cut by 6 bases, the J end by 10 bases, with 21 bases between. Here the CDR3 reads CAISGQSQKGDYTF. In DNA form, the CDR3 reads TGTGCCATCAGCGGACAGTCCCAAAAAGGGGACTACACCTTC.

CDR3 loop: CASSSLRTGRGSPLHF. For the CDR3, the DNA is TGTGCCAGCAGCTCACTTCGGACAGGGAGGGGATCACCCCTCCACTTT. The chain joins TRBV7-8 to TRBJ1-6; TRBD1 matches at 8 bases. The CDR3 contains 16 residues. After removal of 4 bases from V and 10 bases from J, the junction contained 12 bases not matched to a gene. CDR1 is SGHVS and CDR2 is FQNEAQ in the germline V gene.

The V gene is TRBV11-3, the J gene TRBJ2-5, with 7 bases matching TRBD2. With V trimmed by 3 bases and J by 4 bases, 2 bases remained unmatched. Germline-derived CDR1 and CDR2 are SGHNT and YENEEA. This CDR3 region has 13 residues. The CDR3 DNA reads TGTGCCAGCAGCTTTATAGCGGGAGAGACCCAGTACTTC. Its translation: CASSFIAGETQYF.

This clone was counted a few times. The chain recombines TRBV6-5 with TRBJ2-1; D assignment may be TRBD1 or TRBD2 (5 bases each). This CDR3 spans 14 amino acids. Trimming took off 6 bases at V and 5 bases at J, with 14 bases between the two ends. Germline V lookup: CDR1 MNHEY, CDR2 SVGAGI. In DNA form, the CDR3 reads TGTGCCAGCAGCCTTTCGGGGCCCCACAATGAGCAGTTCTTC. This encodes CASSLSGPHNEQFF.

This clone came up many times. The chain uses TRBV7-2 and TRBJ1-5, with D perhaps TRBD1 (5 bases). Germline V gene data show CDR1 as SGHTA and CDR2 as FQGNSA. This CDR3 region has 14 residues. Trimming shortened V by 2 bases and J by 4 bases, and 9 bases separated the two germline ends. The CDR3, as DNA: TGTGCCAGCAGCTTAACCAGGGATAATCAGCCCCAGCATTTT. Translated, it gives CASSLTRDNQPQHF.

Note on this clone: Other DNA variants within this sample encode the same CDR3. The genes are TRBV30 and TRBJ1-6; a possible D gene is TRBD1 (6 bases). Germline values: CDR1 GTSNPN, CDR2 SVGIG (reference sequence). Trimming removed 4 bases at V and 10 bases at J, with 14 bases between. This CDR3 spans 13 amino acids. The CDR3 sequence: CAWKYGGGSPLHF. In DNA form, the CDR3 reads TGTGCCTGGAAGTACGGGGGCGGGTCACCCCTCCACTTT.

The chain recombines TRBV9 with TRBJ2-5; D may match TRBD1 or TRBD2 (5 bases each). CDR1 is SGDLS, CDR2 YYNGEE, per germline. V dropped 4 bases and J dropped 3 bases, with 10 bases sitting between them. The CDR3 contains 13 residues. The CDR3, as DNA: TGTGCCAGCAGCTTTGGGACGGAAGAGACCCAGTACTTC. Translation gives CASSFGTEETQYF.

The rearrangement links TRBV6-5 to TRBJ1-1, with D possibly matching TRBD1 (6 bases). Germline CDR1 reads MNHEY; CDR2 reads SVGAGI. Trimming shortened V by 4 bases and J by 1 base, and 10 bases separated the two germline ends. The CDR3 length is 14 residues. CDR3 in DNA: TGTGCCAGCAGTTTGGGGGGCTCGAACACTGAAGCTTTCTTT. Translation gives CASSLGGSNTEAFF.

The chain links TRBV30 to TRBJ1-5; 7 nucleotides agree with TRBD1. The CDR3 covers 13 residues. The trim removed 4 bases at V and 7 bases at J, leaving 7 bases unmatched. Germline-derived CDR1 and CDR2 are GTSNPN and SVGIG (reference sequence). DNA for the CDR3: TGTGCCTGGAACGACAGGGTCGACCAGCCCCAGCATTTT. Translated, it gives CAWNDRVDQPQHF.

This clone has more than one count but fewer than ten. CDR3 protein: CASSVGTGKDTGELFF. The DNA of the CDR3 is TGTGCCAGCAGCGTAGGGACAGGGAAGGACACCGGGGAGCTGTTTTTT. The J gene is TRBJ2-2, the V gene TRBV9; 8 positions match TRBD1. The CDR3 sequence is 16 residues long. Germline CDR1 reads SGDLS; CDR2 reads YYNGEE. After removal of 0 bases from V and 3 bases from J, the junction contained 4 bases not matched to a gene. Full variable domain (rest looked up from reference TRBV9 and TRBJ2-2): DSGVTQTPKHLITATGQRVTLRCSPRSGDLSVYWYQQSLDQGLQFLIQYYNGEERAKGNILERFSAQQFPDLHSELNLSSLELGDSALYFCASSVGTGKDTGELFFGEGSRLTVL.